Described below is a single TCR beta chain sequence and its context. Its antigen remains unknown. The data are from a study of graft-versus-host responses after intestinal transplantation. About the research overall: All recipients were given anti-thymocyte globulin induction, and tacrolimus and steroids were then administered for three to four years.

Study results and limitations: Recipient marrow contained GvH clones, some of which appeared first in ileum or blood. There was an association between peak levels of circulating GvH clones and early post-transplant HvG declines. Graft-versus-host to host-versus-graft clonal ratios in allografts were high in patients with graft-donor T cell macrochimerism.

Sequencing used immunoSEQ multiplex PCR; TCRdb keeps in-frame clones, though not all of them. The sample has 35,000 to 45,000 clones, roughly 90% seen once. CDR1 is SGHRS and CDR2 is YFSETQ in the germline V gene. The CDR3 is made up of 15 amino acids. V gave up 8 bases and J gave up 0 bases, with 17 bases separating them. The material sequenced was PBMCs, taken 260 to 280 days after transplant. The chain is built from TRBV5-1 and TRBJ1-1; a possible D gene is TRBD1 (5 bases). This sequence originates from a human patient who received an intestinal transplant, so some T cells may come from the graft donor. CDR3 coding DNA: TGCGCCAGTAGCGGACCCGGGACGGTGAACACTGAAGCTTTCTTT. Translated, it gives CASSGPGTVNTEAFF.